Below, one TCR beta chain is given with its context. What it binds is unknown. These data are taken from a study of cytomegalovirus exposure and HLA in healthy donors. Germline CDR1 SGHTA, CDR2 FQGNSA. This CDR3 contains 13 residues. Deletions cut 8 bases from V and 4 bases from J, with 12 bases between. It was with 60 Vbeta and 13 Jbeta primers that the PCR ran. The protocol was immunoSEQ multiplex PCR, while the TCRdb copy is restricted to in-frame clones and leaves out a portion. The sample shows fewer than 200,000 clones, over 65% of them seen only once. Study outcomes and limitations: Among TCR beta chains, those listed as cytomegalovirus-associated numbered about 160.

This sequence joins TRBV7-2 and TRBJ1-5, with D tentatively TRBD1 (6 bases). The sample comprised PBMCs. This receptor was identified in a woman between 40 and 50 years old in good health and CMV-seropositive. This CDR3 is CASGDRLNQPQHF. In nucleotides, the CDR3 is TGTGCCAGCGGTGACAGGTTAAATCAGCCCCAGCATTTT.